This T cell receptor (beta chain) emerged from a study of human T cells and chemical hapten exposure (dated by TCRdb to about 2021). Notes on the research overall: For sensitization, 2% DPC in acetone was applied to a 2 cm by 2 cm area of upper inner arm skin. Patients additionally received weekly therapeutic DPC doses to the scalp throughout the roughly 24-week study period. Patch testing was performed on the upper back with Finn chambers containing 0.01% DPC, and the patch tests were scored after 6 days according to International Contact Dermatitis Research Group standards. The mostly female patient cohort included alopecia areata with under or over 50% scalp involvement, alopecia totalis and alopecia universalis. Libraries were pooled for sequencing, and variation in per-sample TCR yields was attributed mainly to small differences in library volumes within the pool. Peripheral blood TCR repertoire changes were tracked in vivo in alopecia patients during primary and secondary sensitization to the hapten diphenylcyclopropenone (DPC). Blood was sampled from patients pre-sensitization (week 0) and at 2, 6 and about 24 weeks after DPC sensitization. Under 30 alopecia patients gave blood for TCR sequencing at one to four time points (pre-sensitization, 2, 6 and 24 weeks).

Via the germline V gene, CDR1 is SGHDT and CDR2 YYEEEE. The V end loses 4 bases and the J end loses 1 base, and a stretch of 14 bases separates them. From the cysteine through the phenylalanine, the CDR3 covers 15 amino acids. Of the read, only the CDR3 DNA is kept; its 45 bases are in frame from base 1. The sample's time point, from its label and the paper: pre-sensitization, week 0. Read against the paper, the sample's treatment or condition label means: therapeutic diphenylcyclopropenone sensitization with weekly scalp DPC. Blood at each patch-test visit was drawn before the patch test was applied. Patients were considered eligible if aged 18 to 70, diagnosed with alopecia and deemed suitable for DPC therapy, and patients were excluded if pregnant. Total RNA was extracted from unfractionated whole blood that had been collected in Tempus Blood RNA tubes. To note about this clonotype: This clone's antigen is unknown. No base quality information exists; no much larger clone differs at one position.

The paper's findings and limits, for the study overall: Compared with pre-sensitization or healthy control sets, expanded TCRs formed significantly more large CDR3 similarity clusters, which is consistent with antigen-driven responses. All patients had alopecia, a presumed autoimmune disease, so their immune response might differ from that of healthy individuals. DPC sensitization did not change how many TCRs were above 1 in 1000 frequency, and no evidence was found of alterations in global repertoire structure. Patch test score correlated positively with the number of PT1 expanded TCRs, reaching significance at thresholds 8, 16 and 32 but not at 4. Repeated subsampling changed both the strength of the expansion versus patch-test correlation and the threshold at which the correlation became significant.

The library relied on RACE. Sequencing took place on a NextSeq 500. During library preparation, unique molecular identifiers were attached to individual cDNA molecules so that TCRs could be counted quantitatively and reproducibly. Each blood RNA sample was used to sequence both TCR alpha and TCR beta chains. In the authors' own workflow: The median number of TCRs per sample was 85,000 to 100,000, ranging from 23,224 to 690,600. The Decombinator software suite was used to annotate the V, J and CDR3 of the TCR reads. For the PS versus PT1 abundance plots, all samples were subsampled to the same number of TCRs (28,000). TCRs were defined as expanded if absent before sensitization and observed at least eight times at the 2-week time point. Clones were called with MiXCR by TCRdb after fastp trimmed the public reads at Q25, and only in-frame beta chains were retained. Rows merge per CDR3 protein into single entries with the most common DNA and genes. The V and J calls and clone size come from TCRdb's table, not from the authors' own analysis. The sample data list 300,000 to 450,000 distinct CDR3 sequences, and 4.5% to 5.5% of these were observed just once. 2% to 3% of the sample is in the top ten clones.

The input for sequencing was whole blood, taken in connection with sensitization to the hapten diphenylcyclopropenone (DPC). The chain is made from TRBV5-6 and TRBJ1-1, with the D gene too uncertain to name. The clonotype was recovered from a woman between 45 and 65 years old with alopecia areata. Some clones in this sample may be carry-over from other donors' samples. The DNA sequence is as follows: TGTGCCAGCAGCCGGATTACACTGAGGAACACTGAAGCTTTCTTT. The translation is CASSRITLRNTEAFF.